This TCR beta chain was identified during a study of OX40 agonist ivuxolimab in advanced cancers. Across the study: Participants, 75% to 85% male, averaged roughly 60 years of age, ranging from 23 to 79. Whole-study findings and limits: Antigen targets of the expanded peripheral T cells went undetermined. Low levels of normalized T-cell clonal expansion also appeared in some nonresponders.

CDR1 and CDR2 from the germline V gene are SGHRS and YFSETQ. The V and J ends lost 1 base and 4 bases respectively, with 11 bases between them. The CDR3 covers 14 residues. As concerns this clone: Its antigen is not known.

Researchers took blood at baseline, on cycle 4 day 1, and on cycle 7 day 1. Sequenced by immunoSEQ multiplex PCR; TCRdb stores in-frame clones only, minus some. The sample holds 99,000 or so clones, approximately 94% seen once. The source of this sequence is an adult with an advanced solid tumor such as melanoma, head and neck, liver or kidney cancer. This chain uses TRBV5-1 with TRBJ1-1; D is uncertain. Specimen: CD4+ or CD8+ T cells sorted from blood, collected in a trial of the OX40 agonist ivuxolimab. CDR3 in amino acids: CASSLHGPGTEAFF. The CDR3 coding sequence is TGCGCCAGCAGCTTGCATGGTCCCGGCACTGAAGCTTTCTTT.